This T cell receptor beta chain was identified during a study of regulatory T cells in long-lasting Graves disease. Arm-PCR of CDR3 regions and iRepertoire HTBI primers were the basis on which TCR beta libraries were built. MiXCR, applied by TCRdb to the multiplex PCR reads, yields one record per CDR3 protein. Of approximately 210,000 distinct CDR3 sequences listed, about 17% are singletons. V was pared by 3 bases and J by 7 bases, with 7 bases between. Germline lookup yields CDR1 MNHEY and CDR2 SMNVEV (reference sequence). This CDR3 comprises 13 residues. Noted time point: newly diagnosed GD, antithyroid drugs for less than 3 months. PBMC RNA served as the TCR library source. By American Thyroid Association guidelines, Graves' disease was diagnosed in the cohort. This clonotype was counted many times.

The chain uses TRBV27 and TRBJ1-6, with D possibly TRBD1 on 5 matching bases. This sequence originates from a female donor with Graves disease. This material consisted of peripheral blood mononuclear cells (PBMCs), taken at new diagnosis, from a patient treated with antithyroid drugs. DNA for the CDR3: TGTGCCAGCAGTTTCACAGGAAATTCACCCCTCCACTTT. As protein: CASSFTGNSPLHF.